The present T cell receptor beta chain was sequenced within a study of tumor-infiltrating lymphocytes in primary liver carcinoma. At the level of the study: About 3.5 to 7.5 million productive TCRbeta reads were obtained from the samples, with similar numbers across tissue types.

Starting from 500 ng of total RNA, TCR beta cDNA was produced with a primer in the constant region. Library construction for TCR beta comprised three nested multiplex PCR rounds performed with slightly modified ARM-PCR. Via MiXCR, TCRdb re-called the multiplex PCR reads, giving one row per CDR3 protein. The sample shows 95,000 to 100,000 distinct CDR3 sequences, around 66% of them seen only once. The source material, 20-30 mg of unsorted bulk tissue, was used to co-extract RNA and DNA. Specimen: liver tumor tissue from sampling region 2. Subset indicated: tumor region T2, inferior pole. The clonotype was recovered from a woman aged 55-70 years with primary liver carcinoma and hepatitis B virus infection.

CDR3 in amino acids: CASRTYQNSPLHF. The DNA of the CDR3 is TGTGCCAGCAGAACCTACCAAAATTCACCCCTCCACTTT. V gene TRBV2 combines with J gene TRBJ1-6; D is uncertain. The CDR3 is made up of 13 amino acids. The V end lost 6 bases, the J end lost 7 bases, and 10 bases lay between the germline ends. Germline V CDR1 and CDR2: SNHLY, FYNNEI.